This T cell receptor (beta chain) originates from a study of T cells in Graves' hyperthyroidism and ophthalmopathy. Turning to the study itself: Peripheral blood sampling occurred at initial diagnosis, before any treatment.

Fresh peripheral blood, under 13 ml, yielded the PBMCs. TCR beta CDR3 region amplification was performed from RNA transcripts. A set of HTBI primers served as the primers for a first-round RT-PCR of the TCR CDR3. TCRdb re-called the multiplex PCR reads with MiXCR, one entry per CDR3 protein. The data show about 530,000 distinct CDR3 sequences, roughly a sixth seen once. This clonotype was found many times. This TCR was recovered from a woman between 18 and 29 years old with Graves' ophthalmopathy. The sample comprised blood.

The CDR3 sequence is CASRLPGQGRGYTF. Written as DNA, the CDR3 is TGTGCCAGCAGGTTGCCGGGACAGGGGAGGGGCTACACCTTC. The chain uses TRBV28 and TRBJ1-2; TRBD1 agrees at 10 bases. Germline CDR1 MDHEN, CDR2 SYDVKM. The trim removed 6 bases at V and 8 bases at J, leaving 9 bases unmatched. The CDR3 is 14 residues long.